Detailed here is one TCR beta chain. This sample is part of a study of blood T cell repertoires in COVID-19. About the study: Collection of acute and convalescent COVID-19 samples took place in the United States, Italy and Spain. In each case, the material was cDNA or gDNA derived from T cells, B-cell-depleted T cells, or PBMCs.

CDR3 length: 13 residues. V shed 1 base and J shed 4 bases, with 5 bases lying between them. From germline, CDR1 is LNHNV and CDR2 YYDKDF (reference sequence). Using immunoSEQ multiplex PCR, the repertoire was profiled, and TCRdb retains in-frame clones only, with some absent. The repertoire includes about 240,000 clones, 85% to 90% of them detected once, and 7.1% sits in the top ten. The sample consisted of peripheral blood. The chain employs TRBV15 and TRBJ1-3; D might be TRBD1 (5 bases). The receptor comes from a woman between 65 and 79 years old with active or convalescent COVID-19. In DNA form, the CDR3 reads TGTGCCACCAGCAGAGCAGGGGGAAACACCATATATTTT. Translation: CATSRAGGNTIYF.